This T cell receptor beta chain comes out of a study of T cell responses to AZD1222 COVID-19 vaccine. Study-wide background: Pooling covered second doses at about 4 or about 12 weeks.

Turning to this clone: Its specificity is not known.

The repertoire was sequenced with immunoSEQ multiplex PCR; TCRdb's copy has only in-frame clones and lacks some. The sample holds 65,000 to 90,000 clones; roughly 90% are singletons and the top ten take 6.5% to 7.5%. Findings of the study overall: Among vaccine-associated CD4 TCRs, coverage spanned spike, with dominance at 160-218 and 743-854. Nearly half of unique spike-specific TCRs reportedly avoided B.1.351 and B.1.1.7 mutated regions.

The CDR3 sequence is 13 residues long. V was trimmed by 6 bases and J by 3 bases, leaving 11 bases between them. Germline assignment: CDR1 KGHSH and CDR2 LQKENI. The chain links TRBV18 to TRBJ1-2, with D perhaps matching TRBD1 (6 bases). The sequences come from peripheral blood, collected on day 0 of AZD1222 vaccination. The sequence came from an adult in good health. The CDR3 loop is CASSEGGDYGYTF. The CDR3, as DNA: TGTGCCAGCTCGGAGGGGGGAGACTATGGCTACACCTTC.